Listed below are T cell receptor beta chains from one sample, sequenced in a study of metastatic and nonmetastatic thyroid tumors. TCRdb re-called clones from the PCR reads using MiXCR. The sample carries a few thousand clones, approximately 42% recorded once. Sequencing input: adjacent normal tissue. Source of these receptors: a female donor with papillary thyroid cancer or a benign thyroid nodule (not recorded which). Some clones in this sample may be carry-over from other donors' samples. The CDR3 runs from the conserved cysteine through the conserved F or W. Fields, in order: D gene, V gene, clone size, J gene, CDR3 DNA, CDR3 protein. D genes are given only for firm matches. Clone size is stated in some rows and not others, as once, few, many or a class when expanded.

D: TRBD2; V: TRBV28; size: few; J: TRBJ2-2; DNA: TGTGCCAGCAGTTGGGTCCGGGGCGGGAGGATCGGGGAGCTGTTTTTT; CDR3: CASSWVRGGRIGELFF
D: NA; V: TRBV20-1; size: NA; J: TRBJ2-3; DNA: TGCAGTGCGAGAATACAGGGTGAGGTTGGAGATACGCAGTATTTT; CDR3: CSARIQGEVGDTQYF
D: TRBD1; V: TRBV29-1; size: few; J: TRBJ2-7; DNA: TGCAGCGTCCTAGGCGAAGGGGGCAACGAGCAGTACTTC; CDR3: CSVLGEGGNEQYF
D: TRBD2; V: TRBV11-2; size: few; J: TRBJ2-5; DNA: TGTGCCAGCAGCCCGCGTCGTGGTTTGGGGGGGGAGACCCAGTACTTC; CDR3: CASSPRRGLGGETQYF
D: NA; V: TRBV28; size: NA; J: TRBJ1-2; DNA: TGTGCCAGCAGTTCGAAGGGGGGGAGGTTTTATGGCTACACCTTC; CDR3: CASSSKGGRFYGYTF
D: NA; V: TRBV11-2; size: NA; J: TRBJ1-4; DNA: TGTGCCAGCACATCCGAGGGGAATAAACTGTTTTTT; CDR3: CASTSEGNKLFF
D: NA; V: TRBV2; size: NA; J: TRBJ2-7; DNA: TGTGCCAGCAGTGGGAGCGGATCAAACTCCTACGAGCAGTACTTC; CDR3: CASSGSGSNSYEQYF
D: NA; V: TRBV9; size: NA; J: TRBJ2-7; DNA: TGTGCCAGCAGCCCCTCCTACGAGCAGTACTTC; CDR3: CASSPSYEQYF
D: NA; V: TRBV11-3; size: few; J: TRBJ2-1; DNA: TGTGCCAGCAGCTTAGGGAATTACAATGAGCAGTTCTTC; CDR3: CASSLGNYNEQFF
D: TRBD1; V: TRBV6-2/TRBV6-3; size: few; J: TRBJ1-2; DNA: TGTGCCAGCAGTGACAGGGATTCCTATGGCTACACCTTC; CDR3: CASSDRDSYGYTF
D: TRBD2; V: TRBV7-7; size: NA; J: TRBJ2-5; DNA: TGTGCTAGCAGCTTCGAACTAGCGGAAACCCAGTACTTC; CDR3: CASSFELAETQYF
D: NA; V: TRBV11-2; size: NA; J: TRBJ1-2; DNA: TGTGCCAGCAGCTTAGGCAGACAGTTCTGGGGCGGCTACACCTTC; CDR3: CASSLGRQFWGGYTF
D: TRBD2; V: TRBV11-2; size: NA; J: TRBJ2-1; DNA: TGTGCCAGCAGCCCCTCACGACTAGCGGGAGCCTACAATGAGCAGTTCTTC; CDR3: CASSPSRLAGAYNEQFF
D: NA; V: TRBV25-1; size: NA; J: TRBJ2-3; DNA: TGTGCCAGCAGTTACAGGGTAACAGATACGCAGTATTTT; CDR3: CASSYRVTDTQYF
D: NA; V: TRBV20-1; size: NA; J: TRBJ2-3; DNA: TGCAGTGCTAGATACTACTTGAAAGATACGCAGTATTTT; CDR3: CSARYYLKDTQYF
D: NA; V: TRBV6-1; size: many; J: TRBJ2-6; DNA: TGTGCCAGCAGTGAACTCCGGACAGTTTTATCCGGGGCCAACGTCCTGACTTTC; CDR3: CASSELRTVLSGANVLTF
D: TRBD1; V: TRBV13; size: NA; J: TRBJ2-1; DNA: TGTGCCAGCATCATTAGTGGGGACAGAAAGAATGAGCAGTTCTTC; CDR3: CASIISGDRKNEQFF
D: NA; V: TRBV27; size: NA; J: TRBJ1-1; DNA: TGTGCCAGCAGATATATAGGTTCTGAAGCTTTCTTT; CDR3: CASRYIGSEAFF
D: NA; V: TRBV25-1; size: NA; J: TRBJ1-2; DNA: TGTGCCAGCAGTGAAGGGGGTGGCTACACCTTC; CDR3: CASSEGGGYTF
D: TRBD2; V: TRBV19; size: NA; J: TRBJ2-5; DNA: TGTGCCAGGGCCAGCGGGAAAGAGACCCAGTACTTC; CDR3: CARASGKETQYF
D: NA; V: TRBV6-1; size: many; J: TRBJ1-3; DNA: TGTGCCAGCAGCCTAGGGCTGGGTTACTCTGGAAACACCATATATTTT; CDR3: CASSLGLGYSGNTIYF
D: NA; V: TRBV6-4; size: NA; J: TRBJ2-2; DNA: TGTGCCAGCAGTGAAGCGAACACCGGGGAGCTGTTTTTT; CDR3: CASSEANTGELFF
D: TRBD1; V: TRBV11-2; size: few; J: TRBJ2-1; DNA: TGTGCCAGCAGCTCCGGGACAGGGTCTCACAATGAGCAGTTCTTC; CDR3: CASSSGTGSHNEQFF
D: NA; V: TRBV2; size: NA; J: TRBJ1-1; DNA: TGTGCCAGCCAAGGGGCAGGGCTGAACACTGAAGCTTTCTTT; CDR3: CASQGAGLNTEAFF
D: TRBD1; V: TRBV11-2; size: few; J: TRBJ2-7; DNA: TGTGCCAGCAGCTTAGGTACAGGGGGCCATAGCTCCTACGAGCAGTACTTC; CDR3: CASSLGTGGHSSYEQYF
D: NA; V: TRBV9; size: NA; J: TRBJ2-2; DNA: TGTGCCAGCACCCCCGGGGGGCAATCCACCGGGGAGCTGTTTTTT; CDR3: CASTPGGQSTGELFF
D: NA; V: TRBV12-3/TRBV12-4; size: few; J: TRBJ1-2; DNA: TGTGCCAGCAGTTTGAGGCAGGGCGGCGCTAACTATGGCTACACCTTC; CDR3: CASSLRQGGANYGYTF
D: TRBD2; V: TRBV7-8; size: few; J: TRBJ2-1; DNA: TGTGCCAGCAGCTTAGTAGGACTAGCGGGAGACTACAATGAGCAGTTCTTC; CDR3: CASSLVGLAGDYNEQFF
D: NA; V: TRBV6-1; size: NA; J: TRBJ2-1; DNA: TGTGCCAGCAGTGAAGAGATTAGATGGGAGCAGTTCTTC; CDR3: CASSEEIRWEQFF
D: TRBD1; V: TRBV6-1; size: few; J: TRBJ1-1; DNA: TGTGCCAGCAGTGACCCGGGACAGGTCAACACTGAAGCTTTCTTT; CDR3: CASSDPGQVNTEAFF